Listed below are T cell receptor beta chains from one sample, sequenced in a study of T cell clones after liver transplantation. The repertoire was sequenced with immunoSEQ multiplex PCR; TCRdb's copy has only in-frame clones and lacks some. This table has 20,000 to 25,000 clones, about 94% appearing once. The material was CD8+ T cells from blood, obtained about 27 months after liver transplant. Every receptor here comes from a human patient who received a liver transplant. Among the T cells, some may be from the graft donor. The CDR3 runs from the conserved cysteine through the conserved F or W. Each record gives: CDR3 DNA, CDR3 protein, V gene, clone size, D gene, J gene. A D gene is named only where the DNA matches it firmly. For some rows the clone size is stated as once, few or many, or as a class when expanded; others skip it.

TGCGCCAGCAGCCAAGATGGCGTAGAAGAGACCCAGTACTTC CASSQDGVEETQYF TRBV4-1 - - TRBJ2-5
TGTGCCAGCAGCGTGCCACTAGCGGGAGATAGGGCAGATACGCAGTATTTT CASSVPLAGDRADTQYF TRBV9 - TRBD2 TRBJ2-3
TGTGCCAGCAGCTTAGAGCCCCAATACGAGCAGTACTTC CASSLEPQYEQYF TRBV7-2 - - TRBJ2-7
TGTGCCAGCAGCGTAGGCAGTACAGATACGCAGTATTTT CASSVGSTDTQYF TRBV9 - - TRBJ2-3
TGTGCCAGCAGGCCGCTTGTTTACTCTGGAAACACCATATATTTT CASRPLVYSGNTIYF TRBV11-2 - - TRBJ1-3
TGTGCCAGTAGCGGACAGGTGTACAATGAGCAGTTCTTC CASSGQVYNEQFF TRBV19 - TRBD1 TRBJ2-1
TGTGCCAGCAGTTGGGCAGGGGGGGAAAAACTGTTTTTT CASSWAGGEKLFF TRBV27 - TRBD1 TRBJ1-4
TGTGCCAGCAGCAGGAGCGGACAGGAGAACACTGAAGCTTTCTTT CASSRSGQENTEAFF TRBV5-5 - TRBD1 TRBJ1-1
TGTGCCAGCAGTGAACCGATCAGGGGGCATAACACTGAAGCTTTCTTT CASSEPIRGHNTEAFF TRBV6-1 - TRBD1 TRBJ1-1
TGTGCCAGCAGTTTACGGGCCCGGGACAGGGGCTACGAGCAGTACTTC CASSLRARDRGYEQYF TRBV27 - TRBD1 TRBJ2-7
TGTGCCAGCAGTGAAGCTTGGACAGGGAATGGCAACACTGAAGCTTTCTTT CASSEAWTGNGNTEAFF TRBV2 few TRBD1 TRBJ1-1
TGTGCCAGCAGTCCCGGGACTAGCGGGGGCAATGAGCAGTTCTTC CASSPGTSGGNEQFF TRBV2 - TRBD2 TRBJ2-1
TGTGCCATCAGTGAAGGGGGGTCCTACGAGCAGTACTTC CAISEGGSYEQYF TRBV10-3 - - TRBJ2-7
TGTGCCAGCAGAGGACACCAAGCATACAATGAGCAGTTCTTC CASRGHQAYNEQFF TRBV7-8 - - TRBJ2-1
TGTGCCAGCGGGGGGGGAGACAGAGTCACAGATACGCAGTATTTT CASGGGDRVTDTQYF TRBV28 - TRBD2 TRBJ2-3
TGTGCCAGCAGTTTTTCGTACTACAATGAGCAGTTCTTC CASSFSYYNEQFF TRBV28 once - TRBJ2-1
TGTGCCAGCAGCTCAAACAGGGTGAGCTCCTACGAGCAGTACTTC CASSSNRVSSYEQYF TRBV27 once - TRBJ2-7
TGTGCCAGCAGTTTATTGGGGAGGGGTGAAGCTTTCTTT CASSLLGRGEAFF TRBV27 - - TRBJ1-1
TGTGCCAGCAGCGCCTACCTGGATCGATACAATGAGCAGTTCTTC CASSAYLDRYNEQFF TRBV9 - - TRBJ2-1
TGCAGCTTCACCGGGTACACCTTC CSFTGYTF TRBV29-1 once - TRBJ1-2
TGCGCCAGCAGCGGGGGACTAGCGGGTTACGAGCAGTACTTC CASSGGLAGYEQYF TRBV5-1 - TRBD2 TRBJ2-7
TGTGCCAGCAGCCCTAGCGGATCCTACGAGCAGTACTTC CASSPSGSYEQYF TRBV7-9 - TRBD2 TRBJ2-7
TGTGCCAGCAGCCCCTTTGAGGAAGTCTATGGCTACACCTTC CASSPFEEVYGYTF TRBV25-1 - - TRBJ1-2
TGTGCCAGCAGTTACGTGGGACAGCAAGAGACCCAGTACTTC CASSYVGQQETQYF TRBV6-5 - TRBD1 TRBJ2-5
TGTGCCAGCACCCTGGGGGGCGAGGTTGACTTT CASTLGGEVDF TRBV28 - - TRBJ1-4
TGTGCCAGCAGTTTACTAGCGGGAGCACTGAAGACCCAGTACTTC CASSLLAGALKTQYF TRBV28 - TRBD2 TRBJ2-5
TGTGCCAGCAGCACACCCCCTTCGGTGGACGAGCAGTACTTC CASSTPPSVDEQYF TRBV7-6 once - TRBJ2-7
TGCGCCAGCAGCTACTATCCCGGGACAGGGTCCGAGCAGTACTTC CASSYYPGTGSEQYF TRBV5-1 - TRBD1 TRBJ2-7
TGTGCCAGCAGTCTATTTAGCGGGAGAGGACAAGAGACCCAGTACTTC CASSLFSGRGQETQYF TRBV27 - TRBD2 TRBJ2-5
TGTGCCAGCAGTGCGGACAACTATGGCTACACCTTC CASSADNYGYTF TRBV6-5 - - TRBJ1-2
TGTGCCATCAGTGTGGGCGTTGGTGATAACGAGCAGTACTTC CAISVGVGDNEQYF TRBV10-3 - - TRBJ2-7
TGTGCCAGCAGTTTTGGTTTAGGGGGGGTTTACGAGCAGTACTTC CASSFGLGGVYEQYF TRBV27 - - TRBJ2-7
TGTGCCAGCAGCTTAGATACCGGTGGCGGGGAGCTGTTTTTT CASSLDTGGGELFF TRBV11-2 - - TRBJ2-2
TGTGCCATCAGTGATAACAGGGAAGTCCCCCCAGAGACCCAGTACTTC CAISDNREVPPETQYF TRBV10-3 - - TRBJ2-5
TGCGCCAGCAGCCAGCAGCGGGAGTCGCGCAATGAGCAGTTCTTC CASSQQRESRNEQFF TRBV4-1 - TRBD2 TRBJ2-1
TGCGCCAGCAGCCAAGATAGCGGGGCCTTTTATAGCAATCAGCCCCAGCATTTT CASSQDSGAFYSNQPQHF TRBV4-1 - - TRBJ1-5
TGTGCCAGCAGCCCGAGCTCCTACAATGAGCAGTTCTTC CASSPSSYNEQFF TRBV9 - - TRBJ2-1
TGCGCCAGCAGCTTGGAAGGGACAGCGGGTCGGGAGCTGTTTTTT CASSLEGTAGRELFF TRBV5-1 - - TRBJ2-2
TGTGCCAGCAGTGGGACTAGCGGGAGCAATGAGCAGTTCTTC CASSGTSGSNEQFF TRBV6-4 - TRBD2 TRBJ2-1
TGTGCCAGCAGCTTAGGTTCAGGCAGGAACTACGAGCAGTACTTC CASSLGSGRNYEQYF TRBV7-3 - - TRBJ2-7
TGTGCCAGCACCGATATTACCAGGCGGGCTAGGGTTGAGCAGTTCTTC CASTDITRRARVEQFF TRBV11-2 - - TRBJ2-1